This T cell receptor (beta chain) was identified in a study of blood T cell repertoires in COVID-19. This table comes from immunoSEQ multiplex PCR, and its TCRdb copy is limited to in-frame clones, with some not included. This sample carries 95,000 to 120,000 clones, roughly 85% of them seen once, and the ten largest clones take about 6.1%. Germline CDR1 and CDR2: SGHRS and YFSETQ. This CDR3 has 18 residues. The V and J ends lost 1 base and 6 bases respectively, with 26 bases between them. Sample: peripheral blood. The chain carries TRBV5-1 and TRBJ2-7, with TRBD2 as a possible D gene (6 bases). The TCR sequence derives from a woman aged 60-75 years with COVID-19, enrolled during active disease. CDR3 sequence: CASSLLSPSGAGAFEQYF. DNA of the CDR3: TGCGCCAGCAGCTTGCTATCCCCTTCAGGAGCGGGTGCATTCGAGCAGTACTTC.